The sample holds one count of the clone carrying this T cell receptor beta chain. The assay was immunoSEQ multiplex PCR, and TCRdb's table has in-frame clones only and misses some. Among 45,000 or so clones listed, 90% to 95% were seen once. The record originates from a study of T cells in tuberculosis. For the study at large: A South African cohort included IGRA-negative adolescents, latently infected IGRA-positive adolescents and adults with active tuberculosis.

This CDR3 has 14 residues. From germline, CDR1 is SNHLY and CDR2 FYNNEI. This TCR was recovered from a donor aged 10-29 years with latent tuberculosis or without tuberculosis infection. The sequenced sample was PBMCs. This rearrangement joins TRBV2 to TRBJ2-5; D is possibly TRBD2 (6 bases). CDR3 nucleotides: TGTGCGAGGGGAAGAGGGAGGAGGGGAGAGACCCAGTACTTC. Protein: CARGRGRRGETQYF. Variable domain in full (rest from reference TRBV2 and TRBJ2-5): EPEVTQTPSHQVTQMGQEVILRCVPISNHLYFYWYRQILGQKVEFLVSFYNNEISEKSEIFDDQFSVERPDGSNFTLKIRSTKLEDSAMYFCARGRGRRGETQYFGPGTRLLVL.